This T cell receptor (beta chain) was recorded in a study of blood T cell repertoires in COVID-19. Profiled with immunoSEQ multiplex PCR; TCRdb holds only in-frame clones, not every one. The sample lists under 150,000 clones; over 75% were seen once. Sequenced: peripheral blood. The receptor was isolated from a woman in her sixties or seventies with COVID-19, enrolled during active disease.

The CDR3 bases are TGCGCCAGCAGCTTGACCACAGGGGCGGCTAATGAAAAACTGTTTTTT. Protein: CASSLTTGAANEKLFF. The V gene is TRBV5-1, the J gene TRBJ1-4; 7 positions match TRBD1. Germline CDR1 reads SGHRS; CDR2 reads YFSETQ. This CDR3 is 16 amino acids long. Losses at the gene ends were 1 base for V and 3 bases for J; bases not matched to a gene: 6. Based on the CDR3 plus reference TRBV5-1 and TRBJ1-4, the full variable domain is KAGVTQTPRYLIKTRGQQVTLSCSPISGHRSVSWYQQTPGQGLQFLFEYFSETQRNKGNFPGRFSGRQFSNSRSEMNVSTLELGDSALYLCASSLTTGAANEKLFFGSGTQLSVL.